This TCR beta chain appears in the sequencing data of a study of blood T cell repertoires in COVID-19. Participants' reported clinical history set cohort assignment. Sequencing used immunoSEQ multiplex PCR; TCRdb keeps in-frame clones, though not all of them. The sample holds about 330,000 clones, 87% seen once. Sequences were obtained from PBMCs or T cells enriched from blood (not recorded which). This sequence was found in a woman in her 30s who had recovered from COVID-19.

CDR3 nucleotide sequence: TGTGCCAGCAGCTTTTTTTCGGGGGACAGTCCCTCTGGTACGCAGTATTTT. This sequence encodes CASSFFSGDSPSGTQYF. This chain joins TRBV7-6 and TRBJ2-3, with D perhaps matching TRBD1 (7 bases). V dropped 3 bases and J dropped 8 bases, with 24 bases sitting between them. This CDR3 contains 17 residues. Germline V gives CDR1 SGHVS, CDR2 FNYEAQ.